This T cell receptor (beta chain) stems from a study of blood T cell repertoires in COVID-19. Profiled with immunoSEQ multiplex PCR; TCRdb holds only in-frame clones, not every one. The top ten clones hold approximately 3% of a sample with about 87,000 clones, 70% to 90% of them seen once. Germline lookup yields CDR1 SGHNT and CDR2 YYREEE (reference sequence). With 0 bases removed from V and 3 bases from J, the gap between germline ends came to 10 bases. The CDR3 contains 16 residues. The chain combines TRBV5-4 with TRBJ1-6; D is possibly TRBD1 (5 bases). Sequencing input: peripheral blood. The sequence was collected from a woman older than 75 with COVID-19, enrolled during active disease. CDR3 nucleotides: TGTGCCAGCAGCTTGGCCGGGGGGATCTATAATTCACCCCTCCACTTT. Protein: CASSLAGGIYNSPLHF. Full variable domain (missing parts from reference TRBV5-4 and TRBJ1-6): ETGVTQSPTHLIKTRGQQVTLRCSSQSGHNTVSWYQQALGQGPQFIFQYYREEENGRGNFPPRFSGLQFPNYSSELNVNALELDDSALYLCASSLAGGIYNSPLHFGNGTRLTVT.